One and the same sample provided the 31 T cell receptor beta chains below, sequenced in a study of Graves' ophthalmopathy and Graves' hyperthyroidism. RNA transcripts provided the template for amplifying TCR beta CDR3 regions. The library came from an HTBI-primed first-round RT-PCR and a second-round multiplex PCR. TCRdb independently ran MiXCR on the multiplex PCR reads; one entry per CDR3 protein. In the table there are around 1,200,000 distinct CDR3 sequences, less than 45% of which are singletons. Source material: peripheral blood or thyroid tissue (not recorded which). The receptors shown here come from an adult man with Graves' hyperthyroidism.

Details on this clonotype: Its ends do not fully match the called genes, so a read error is possible. The V call is TRBV7-8, the J call TRBJ1-2; 12 bases are shared with TRBD1. The CDR3 spans 19 residues. Germline V gene data show CDR1 as SGHVS and CDR2 as FQNEAQ. The CDR3 DNA follows: TGTGCCAGCAGCCTACACGGATTCTCCGGGACAGGGGGCATGGATGGCCACACCTTC. Protein sequence: CASSLHGFSGTGGMDGHTF.

This clonotype occurred many times. The V and J genes are TRBV10-3 and TRBJ2-2; possible D gene TRBD1, 6 bases. The CDR3 has 14 residues. The V gene lost 6 bases and the J gene lost 6 bases, with 14 bases spanning the gap. In germline, CDR1 is ENHRY, CDR2 SYGVKD. CDR3 in DNA: TGTGCCATCAGGTCCTCAGGGGATTCCGGGGAGCTGTTTTTT. It is translated as CAIRSSGDSGELFF.

The CDR3 nucleotides read TGTGCCATCAGTGCTAGGTCGGGAGGGCCGTACGAGCAGTACTTC. Translation: CAISARSGGPYEQYF. The genes are TRBV10-3 and TRBJ2-7, with 8 nucleotides matching TRBD2. The germline V gene has CDR1 ENHRY and CDR2 SYGVKD. CDR3 length: 15 amino acids. J gave up 4 bases and V 4 bases, and 9 bases lay outside the gene matches.

This rearrangement joins TRBV6-4 to TRBJ1-4; the match to TRBD1 covers 9 bases. CDR1 is MRHNA and CDR2 is SNTAGT in the germline V gene. V was pared by 2 bases and J by 4 bases, with 11 bases of the junction left unmatched. CDR3 length: 18 residues. Here the CDR3 reads CASSDPLQGARGNEKLFF. For the CDR3, the DNA is TGTGCCAGCAGTGACCCTTTACAGGGGGCGCGGGGTAATGAAAAACTGTTTTTT.

This clonotype turned up a few times. A much larger clone differs by one base, so this may be a read error. The rearrangement uses TRBV2 and TRBJ1-4; the D is unclear. Germline V gene sequence: CDR1 SNHLY, CDR2 FYNNEI. This CDR3 comprises 10 residues. The CDR3 loop is CVSSDEKLFF. The CDR3 DNA follows: TGTGTCAGCAGTGATGAAAAACTGTTTTTT.

As concerns this clonotype: This could be a read error, since a much larger clone is one nucleotide away. CDR3 protein: CASRGDPSLYLQYF. In DNA form, the CDR3 reads TGTGCCAGCAGAGGGGACCCCAGCCTTTATCTGCAGTACTTC. The V call is TRBV7-9, the J call TRBJ2-7; tentatively, D is TRBD1 or TRBD2 (5 bases each). The CDR3 runs 14 residues. CDR1 is SEHNR and CDR2 is FQNEAQ in the germline V gene (reference sequence). V was cut by 6 bases and J by 9 bases, with 21 bases left in between.

This clonotype has just one count. With a much larger clone just one base away, this may be a read error. This chain links TRBV7-2 with TRBJ1-2, with TRBD1 identical over 10 bases. With V trimmed by 5 bases and J by 7 bases, 4 bases remained unmatched. Germline CDR1 reads SGHTA; CDR2 reads FQGNSA. The CDR3 totals 13 residues. The CDR3 is CASSPTGGFGYTF. The CDR3 nucleotides read TGTGCCAGCAGCCCGACAGGGGGCTTTGGCTACACCTTC.

The chain recombines TRBV19 with TRBJ1-5; weak D call: TRBD1 (5 bases). The CDR3 spans 15 residues. The germline V gene encodes CDR1 LNHDA and CDR2 SQIVND (reference sequence). V lost 5 bases to trimming and J lost 6 bases, with 17 bases between them. The CDR3 loop is CASSPSDRQTQPQHF. For the CDR3, the DNA is TGTGCCAGTAGTCCCAGTGACAGACAAACTCAGCCCCAGCATTTT.

Of note for this clonotype: This could be a read error, since a much larger clone is one nucleotide away. The rearrangement links TRBV6-6 to TRBJ2-5; no reliable D call. The CDR3 has 12 amino acids. CDR1 MNHNY and CDR2 SVGAGI come from the germline V gene (reference sequence). The CDR3 sequence: CVSSFGDPDQYF. The CDR3 region has the DNA TGTGTCAGCAGTTTCGGAGACCCGGACCAGTACTTC.

This rearrangement joins TRBV19 to TRBJ1-5; the D is unclear. Germline CDR1 and CDR2: LNHDA and SQIVND (reference sequence). V was cut by 1 base and J by 0 bases, with 13 bases left in between. The CDR3 loop spans 17 amino acids. The CDR3 coding sequence is TGTGCCAGTAGTATAGTCGGGCTTCTTCGTAGCAATCAGCCCCAGCATTTT. Residues: CASSIVGLLRSNQPQHF.

Concerning this clonotype itself: A much larger clone differs from this one at a single base, so this may be a read error. The rearrangement uses TRBV19 and TRBJ1-2; no clear D. The CDR3 extends over 11 amino acids. Germline V gene data show CDR1 as LNHDA and CDR2 as SQIVND (reference sequence). CDR3 coding DNA: TGTGCCACCAGTGGTAACTATGGCCACACCTTC. This sequence encodes CATSGNYGHTF.

This clonotype was counted many times. The chain is built from TRBV19 and TRBJ1-5, with D tentatively TRBD1 (5 bases). Germline V lookup: CDR1 LNHDA, CDR2 SQIVND (reference sequence). This CDR3 contains 15 residues. The ends were cut back, 5 bases at V and 0 bases at J, with 11 bases in the middle. The CDR3 sequence: CASSQQADSNQPQHF. DNA for the CDR3: TGTGCCAGTAGTCAACAGGCCGATAGCAATCAGCCCCAGCATTTT.

The rearrangement uses TRBV5-1 and TRBJ2-5; 9 bases map to TRBD2. Losses at the gene ends were 2 bases for V and 4 bases for J; bases not matched to a gene: 6. This CDR3 comprises 15 residues. CDR1 is SGHRS and CDR2 is YFSETQ in the germline V gene. CDR3 DNA sequence: TGCGCCAGCAGCTTAGATAGCGGGAGAGCAGAGACCCAGTACTTC. Translated, it gives CASSLDSGRAETQYF.

This clonotype was counted a few times. The V gene is TRBV28, the J gene TRBJ1-1; weak D call: TRBD1 (5 bases). V lost 6 bases and J lost 1, with 12 bases in between. The germline V gene has CDR1 MDHEN and CDR2 SYDVKM. The CDR3 is made up of 14 amino acids. CDR3 protein: CASRPGARNTEAFF. CDR3 in DNA: TGTGCCAGCAGGCCCGGGGCGCGGAACACTGAAGCTTTCTTT.

This sequence joins TRBV7-9 and TRBJ1-5; no reliable D call. The V and J ends lost 5 bases and 6 bases respectively, with 14 bases between them. CDR3 length: 14 residues. Germline CDR1 reads SEHNR; CDR2 reads FQNEAQ (reference sequence). The CDR3 loop is CASSSLGRGQPQHF. The CDR3 DNA sequence: TGTGCCAGCAGCAGTTTAGGTCGTGGTCAGCCCCAGCATTTT.

Of note for this clonotype: Germline is not matched at one junction end, which may reflect a read error. V and J are TRBV10-3 and TRBJ2-2; D possibly corresponds to TRBD2 (5 bases). The CDR3 sequence is 14 residues long. Germline CDR1 and CDR2: ENHRY and SYGVKD. The chain's CDR3 is CASYRRLNTGELSW. The CDR3 DNA reads TGTGCCAGCTATAGGAGGTTGAACACCGGGGAGCTGTCTTGG.

Ten or more counts support this clonotype. V and J are TRBV20-1 and TRBJ1-6, with D unresolved. This CDR3 has 14 amino acids. Germline CDR1 DFQATT, CDR2 SNEGSKA (reference sequence). Trimming left V 2 bases short and J 8 bases short, with 13 bases between. DNA for the CDR3: TGCAGTGCTAGAATTGGGGTCTCGGATTCACCCCTCCACTTT. Its protein is CSARIGVSDSPLHF.

This clonotype was observed at least ten times. The chain employs TRBV19 and TRBJ2-7, with 8 nucleotides matching TRBD2. The CDR3 loop spans 15 amino acids. The junction had 6 bases not matched to a gene; V was cut back by 3 bases and J by 2 bases. Germline CDR1 reads LNHDA; CDR2 reads SQIVND (reference sequence). This CDR3 is CASSITSGLPYEQYF. In nucleotides, the CDR3 is TGTGCCAGTAGTATTACTAGCGGCCTCCCCTACGAGCAGTACTTC.

Points on this clonotype: One junction end disagrees with the germline gene, perhaps due to a read error. The chain links TRBV30 to TRBJ1-1; TRBD1 might be the D (5 bases). The CDR3 runs to 8 residues. Per the germline V gene, CDR1 is GTSNPN and CDR2 is SVGIG (reference sequence). This CDR3 reads CACGTTTF. CDR3 DNA sequence: TGTGCCTGCGGGACCACTACTTTT. Combining the CDR3 with reference TRBV30 and TRBJ1-1 gives the whole variable domain SQTIHQWPATLVQPVGSPLSLECTVEGTSNPNLYWYRQAAGRGLQLLFYSVGIGQISSEVPQNLSASRPQDRQFILSSKKLLLSDSGFYLCACGTTTFGQGTRLTVV.

The chain employs TRBV25-1 and TRBJ1-1; the D gene is possibly TRBD1 (5 bases). The germline V gene encodes CDR1 MGHDK and CDR2 SYGVNS. V lost 5 bases, J lost 0 bases, and 19 bases lay in between. The CDR3 length is 17 residues. This chain's CDR3 is CASSQSPRTGMNTEAFF. CDR3 bases: TGTGCCAGCAGTCAGTCTCCCCGCACAGGAATGAACACTGAAGCTTTCTTT.

This clonotype was seen more than once but under ten times. In this CDR3 the conserved last residue, phenylalanine or tryptophan, is missing, so a read error is likely. No DNA is shown, since the ends of the CDR3 on it are uncertain; the CDR3 is the one TCRdb lists. The chain employs TRBV2 and TRBJ1-2. The CDR3 spans 9 amino acids, including both terminal residues. The germline CDR1 and CDR2 sequences are SNHLY and FYNNEI. The CDR3 is CASSEWDTL.

This clonotype was seen repeatedly, ten times or more. The J gene is TRBJ2-5, the V gene TRBV24-1, with D hard to call. The CDR3 extends over 14 amino acids. V shed 0 bases and J shed 7 bases, with 11 bases lying between them. Looked up from germline, CDR1 is KGHDR and CDR2 is SFDVKD. The CDR3 DNA follows: TGTGCCACCAGTGATTTGCTGCGACCCGGGACCCAGTACTTC. This gives the protein CATSDLLRPGTQYF.

The chain has TRBV30 and TRBJ2-7; 9 positions agree with TRBD1. V trimming: 3 bases; J trimming: 3 bases; junction bases outside the gene matches: 3. The CDR3 consists of 13 residues. Germline CDR1 GTSNPN, CDR2 SVGIG (reference sequence). CDR3 loop: CAWRKTGGYEQYF. The CDR3 coding sequence is TGTGCCTGGAGAAAGACAGGGGGCTACGAGCAGTACTTC.

This sequence joins TRBV5-1 and TRBJ1-1, with D possibly being TRBD1 (6 bases). CDR1 is SGHRS and CDR2 is YFSETQ in the germline V gene. V shed 3 bases and J shed 3 bases, with 12 bases lying between them. This CDR3 is built from 14 residues. The CDR3 reads CASSSDAGDTEAFF. For the CDR3, the DNA is TGCGCCAGCAGCTCGGATGCAGGGGACACTGAAGCTTTCTTT.

This clonotype was seen a few times. The chain carries TRBV14 and TRBJ2-7; tentative D call: TRBD1 (5 bases). This CDR3 has 14 amino acids. Deletions cut 2 bases from V and 2 bases from J, with 10 bases between. CDR1 SGHDN and CDR2 FVKESK come from the germline V gene. CDR3 sequence: CASSQWGLTYEQYF. CDR3 sequence (DNA): TGTGCCAGCAGCCAATGGGGCCTGACCTACGAGCAGTACTTC.

A few counts support this clonotype. In this CDR3 the conserved last residue, phenylalanine or tryptophan, is missing, so a read error is likely. The limits of the CDR3 on the DNA are not certain, so only TCRdb's listed CDR3 is given. The V gene is TRBV5-1, the J gene TRBJ1-3. CDR1 and CDR2 (germline): SGHRS, YFSETQ. A total of 9 residues make up the CDR3, ends included. CDR3 residues: CASSPEVGL.

With regard to this clonotype: A read error may be the cause here, since a much bigger clone is one base away. This rearrangement joins TRBV10-3 to TRBJ1-4, with a possible D match to TRBD1 (6 bases). CDR3 length: 14 amino acids. Germline CDR1 and CDR2: ENHRY and SYGVKD. V lost 2 bases, J lost 7 bases, and 11 bases lay in between. The DNA of the CDR3 is TGTGCCATCAGTGAGGGGGGGGCGCCTGAAAAACTGTTTTTT. It is translated as CAISEGGAPEKLFF.

This clonotype was seen only a few times. This chain uses TRBV4-3 with TRBJ1-1, with D possibly being TRBD1 (6 bases). CDR3 length: 13 residues. The V gene's germline CDR1 is LGHNA and CDR2 YSLEER. V lost 2 bases, J lost 8 bases, and 12 bases lay in between. The CDR3 protein is CASSQNRVAEAFF. As DNA, the CDR3 is TGCGCCAGCAGCCAAAACAGGGTTGCCGAAGCTTTCTTT.

This clonotype was seen many times. The J gene is TRBJ2-7, the V gene TRBV5-6; D may be TRBD1 (6 bases). The CDR3 sequence is 14 residues long. V lost 5 bases to trimming and J lost 4 bases, with 16 bases between them. The germline CDR1 and CDR2 sequences are SGHDT and YYEEEE. Here the CDR3 reads CASRKPGTKYEQYF. The CDR3 DNA reads TGTGCCAGCAGGAAACCCGGGACAAAGTACGAGCAGTACTTC.

For this clonotype: No conserved phenylalanine or tryptophan is present at the end of the CDR3, so a read error is the likely explanation. It is unclear where the CDR3 begins or ends on the DNA, so no DNA is shown, and the CDR3 is as TCRdb lists it. This chain uses TRBV15 with TRBJ2-5. 8 amino acids form the CDR3, both terminal residues included. Germline V lookup: CDR1 LNHNV, CDR2 YYDKDF (reference sequence). The CDR3 reads CATSRVSS.

V and J are TRBV30 and TRBJ1-3, with D unclear. CDR3 length: 15 residues. Germline lookup yields CDR1 GTSNPN and CDR2 SVGIG (reference sequence). V dropped 2 bases and J dropped 0 bases, with 11 bases sitting between them. CDR3 sequence: CAWSRRRSSGNTIYF. CDR3 bases: TGTGCCTGGAGTCGCAGGAGGAGCTCTGGAAACACCATATATTTT.